This T cell receptor (beta chain) is drawn from a study of CD8+ T cells in alopecia areata. Study information: A regimen of oral tofacitinib, 5 to 10 mg twice daily, was given to treated patients. Whole-study findings and limits: Mouse data revealed clearer TCR sharing than patient data did, a gap possibly tied to HLA. Affected scalp, especially in alopecia totalis/universalis, had a higher clonality than normal scalp did.

PBMC-derived CD4+ and CD8+ T cells were sorted. cDNA reverse transcribed from extracted RNA served as the sequencing template. Clones were read by immunoSEQ multiplex PCR, and TCRdb kept only the in-frame ones, dropping some. The data show around 140,000 clones, 40% to 65% seen once. On this clone itself: No antigen is known for it.

The V gene end was trimmed by 6 bases and the J gene end by 10 bases; junction bases not matched to a gene: 12. The CDR3 has 13 residues. The germline V gene has CDR1 SQVTM and CDR2 ANQGSEA. The chain uses TRBV29-1 and TRBJ2-1; 7 bases match TRBD2. The clonotype originates from a human donor with alopecia areata. The material was CD4+ T cells sorted from blood, obtained at week 0. CDR3 residues: CSVPLWEGGEQFF. The CDR3 DNA is TGCAGCGTCCCCTTATGGGAGGGCGGGGAGCAGTTCTTC.